This TCR beta chain appears in the sequencing data of a study of blood T cell repertoires in COVID-19. Turning to the study itself: Sample material is recorded as cDNA or gDNA derived from T cells, B-cell-depleted T cells, or PBMCs.

Clones were sequenced by immunoSEQ multiplex PCR, and TCRdb holds only the in-frame ones, with some missing. The sample includes 150,000 or so clones, 80% of them seen just once. The CDR3 runs to 15 residues. Sequencing input: peripheral blood. J is TRBJ2-1 and V is TRBV21-1; the D call in the table, TRBD2, was not verified against the DNA. TRBV21-1 is a documented pseudogene. The sequence came from a man aged 55 to 70 with acute or convalescent COVID-19. The CDR3 sequence: CASSKWTEGLDEQFF. DNA for the CDR3: TGTGCCAGCAGCAAATGGACGGAGGGCCTTGATGAGCAGTTCTTC.